The sequence of this T cell receptor (beta chain) was determined in a study of blood T cell repertoires in COVID-19. This CDR3 is built from 16 residues. Trimming removed 7 bases at V and 3 bases at J, with 20 bases between. In germline, CDR1 is MDHEN, CDR2 SYDVKM. Sequenced by immunoSEQ multiplex PCR; TCRdb stores in-frame clones only, minus some. The repertoire holds 400,000 or so clones, approximately 89% seen once, with about 1.9% in the top ten. Sequenced input: PBMCs or T cells enriched from blood (not recorded which). This sequence originates from a man aged 35 to 55 in a cohort exposed to, infected with or recovered from COVID-19 (not recorded which). The genes are TRBV28 and TRBJ2-3, with D tentatively TRBD1 (6 bases). CDR3 coding DNA: TGTGCCAGCACCTTTGGGGGCCCCCCGGGGACAGATACGCAGTATTTT. Its translation: CASTFGGPPGTDTQYF.